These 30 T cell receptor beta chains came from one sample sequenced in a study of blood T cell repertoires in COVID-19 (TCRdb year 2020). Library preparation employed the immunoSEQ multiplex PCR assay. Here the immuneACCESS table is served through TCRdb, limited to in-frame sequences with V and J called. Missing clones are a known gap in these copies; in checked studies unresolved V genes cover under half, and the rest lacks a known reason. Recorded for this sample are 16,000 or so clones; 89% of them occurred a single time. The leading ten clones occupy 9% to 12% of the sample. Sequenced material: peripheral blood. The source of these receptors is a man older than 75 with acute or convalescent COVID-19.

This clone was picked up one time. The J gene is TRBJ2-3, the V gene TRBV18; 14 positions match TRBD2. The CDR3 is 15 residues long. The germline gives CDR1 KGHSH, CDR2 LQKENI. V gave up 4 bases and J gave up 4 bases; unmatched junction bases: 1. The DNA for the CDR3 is TGTGCCAGCTCACGACTAGCGGGAGGGGCAGATACGCAGTATTTT. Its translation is CASSRLAGGADTQYF.

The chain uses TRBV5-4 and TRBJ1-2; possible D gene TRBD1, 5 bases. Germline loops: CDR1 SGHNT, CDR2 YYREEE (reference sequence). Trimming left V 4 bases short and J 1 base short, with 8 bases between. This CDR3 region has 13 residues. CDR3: CASSPGLNYGYTF. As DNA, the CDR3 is TGTGCCAGCAGCCCGGGACTTAACTATGGCTACACCTTC.

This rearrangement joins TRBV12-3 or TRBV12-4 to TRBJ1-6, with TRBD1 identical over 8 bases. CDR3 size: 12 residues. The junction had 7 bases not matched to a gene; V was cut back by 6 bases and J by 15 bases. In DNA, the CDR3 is TGTGCCAGCAGGGGGGACAGGCCGGACCTCCACTTT. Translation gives CASRGDRPDLHF.

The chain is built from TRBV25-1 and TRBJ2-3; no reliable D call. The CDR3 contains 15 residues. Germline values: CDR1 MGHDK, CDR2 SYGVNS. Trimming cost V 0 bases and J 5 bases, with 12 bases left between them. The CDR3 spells CASSEYETTGDTQYF. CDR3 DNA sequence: TGTGCCAGCAGTGAATATGAGACCACGGGAGATACGCAGTATTTT.

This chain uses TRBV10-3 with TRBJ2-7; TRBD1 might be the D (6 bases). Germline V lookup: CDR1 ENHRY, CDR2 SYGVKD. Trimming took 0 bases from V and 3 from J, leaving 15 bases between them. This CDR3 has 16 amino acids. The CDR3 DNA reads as TGTGCCATCAGTGAGTCGGGACCGGACAGAAACTACGAGCAGTACTTC. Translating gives CAISESGPDRNYEQYF.

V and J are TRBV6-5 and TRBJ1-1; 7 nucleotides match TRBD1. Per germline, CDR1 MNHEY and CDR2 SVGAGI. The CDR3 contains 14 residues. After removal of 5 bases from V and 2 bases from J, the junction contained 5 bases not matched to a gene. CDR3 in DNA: TGTGCCAGCAGTCAACGGGACAGCAACACTGAAGCTTTCTTT. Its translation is CASSQRDSNTEAFF.

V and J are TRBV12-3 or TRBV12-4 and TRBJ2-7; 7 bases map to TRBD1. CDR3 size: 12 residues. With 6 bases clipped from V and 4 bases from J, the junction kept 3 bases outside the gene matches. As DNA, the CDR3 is TGTGCCAGCAGCCGGACAGGATACGAGCAGTACTTC. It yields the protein CASSRTGYEQYF.

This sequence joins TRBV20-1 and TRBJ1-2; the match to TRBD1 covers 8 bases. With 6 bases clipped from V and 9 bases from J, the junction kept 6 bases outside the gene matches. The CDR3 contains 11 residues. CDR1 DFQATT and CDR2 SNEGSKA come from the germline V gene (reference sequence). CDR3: CSAQTGVSYTF. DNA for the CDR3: TGCAGTGCCCAGACAGGGGTGAGCTACACCTTC.

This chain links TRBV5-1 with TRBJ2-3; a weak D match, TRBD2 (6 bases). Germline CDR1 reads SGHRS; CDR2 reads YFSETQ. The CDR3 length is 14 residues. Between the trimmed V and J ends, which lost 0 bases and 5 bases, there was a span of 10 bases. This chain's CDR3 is CASSLGLAIDTQYF. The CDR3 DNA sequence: TGCGCCAGCAGCTTGGGTCTAGCGATAGATACGCAGTATTTT.

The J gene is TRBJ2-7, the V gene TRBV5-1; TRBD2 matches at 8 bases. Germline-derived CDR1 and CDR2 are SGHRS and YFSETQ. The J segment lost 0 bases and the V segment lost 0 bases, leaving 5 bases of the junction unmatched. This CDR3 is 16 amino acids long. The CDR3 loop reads CASSLEFSGGSYEQYF. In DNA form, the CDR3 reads TGCGCCAGCAGCTTGGAGTTCAGCGGGGGCTCCTACGAGCAGTACTTC.

Written as DNA, the CDR3 is TGTGCCAGCTCCGTCGAGGAGAACTATGGCTACACCTTC. Translation: CASSVEENYGYTF. The V call is TRBV6-5, the J call TRBJ1-2; D gene uncertain. The CDR3 is 13 amino acids. Germline V gene data show CDR1 as MNHEY and CDR2 as SVGAGI. With 8 bases removed from V and 2 bases from J, the gap between germline ends came to 12 bases.

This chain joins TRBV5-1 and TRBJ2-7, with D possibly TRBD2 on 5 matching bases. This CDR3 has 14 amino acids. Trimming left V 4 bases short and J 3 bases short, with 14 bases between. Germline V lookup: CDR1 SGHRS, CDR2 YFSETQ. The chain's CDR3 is CASSPVSRDYEQYF. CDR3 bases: TGCGCCAGCAGCCCCGTTTCCCGGGACTACGAGCAGTACTTC.

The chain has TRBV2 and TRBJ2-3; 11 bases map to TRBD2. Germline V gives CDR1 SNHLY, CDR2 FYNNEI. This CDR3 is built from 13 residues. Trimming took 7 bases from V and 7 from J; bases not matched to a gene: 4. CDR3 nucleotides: TGTGCCAGCATAGCGGGAGGGCCTCATACGCAGTATTTT. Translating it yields CASIAGGPHTQYF.

The CDR3 loop reads CAWGTGMGETQYF. CDR3 bases: TGTGCCTGGGGGACAGGCATGGGGGAGACCCAGTACTTC. V and J are TRBV30 and TRBJ2-5; 8 bases agree with TRBD1. The CDR3 totals 13 residues. V lost 5 bases and J lost 5; bases outside the gene matches: 7. The germline V gene encodes CDR1 GTSNPN and CDR2 SVGIG (reference sequence). The full variable domain, with the rest looked up from reference TRBV30 and TRBJ2-5, is SQTIHQWPATLVQPVGSPLSLECTVEGTSNPNLYWYRQAAGRGLQLLFYSVGIGQISSEVPQNLSASRPQDRQFILSSKKLLLSDSGFYLCAWGTGMGETQYFGPGTRLLVL.

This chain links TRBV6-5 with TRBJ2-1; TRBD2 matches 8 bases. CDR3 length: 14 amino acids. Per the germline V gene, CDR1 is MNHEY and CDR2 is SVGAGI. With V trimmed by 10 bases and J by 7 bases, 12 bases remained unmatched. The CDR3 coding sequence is TGTGCCACCAAAGCGGGAGTGGGCCCTAATGAGCAGTTCTTC. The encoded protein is CATKAGVGPNEQFF.

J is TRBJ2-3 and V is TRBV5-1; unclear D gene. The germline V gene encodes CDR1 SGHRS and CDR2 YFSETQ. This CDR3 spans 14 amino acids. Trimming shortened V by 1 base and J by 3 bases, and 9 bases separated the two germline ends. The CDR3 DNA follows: TGCGCCAGCAGCTTGACCCTAGAGACAGATACGCAGTATTTT. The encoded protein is CASSLTLETDTQYF.

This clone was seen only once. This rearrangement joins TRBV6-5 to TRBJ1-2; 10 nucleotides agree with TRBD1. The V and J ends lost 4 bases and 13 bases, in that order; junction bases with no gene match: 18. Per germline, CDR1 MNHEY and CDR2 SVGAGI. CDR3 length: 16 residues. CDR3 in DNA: TGTGCCAGCAGTTCTCCCCCCGGGACAGGGGATGAGGGTTCCACCTTC. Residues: CASSSPPGTGDEGSTF.

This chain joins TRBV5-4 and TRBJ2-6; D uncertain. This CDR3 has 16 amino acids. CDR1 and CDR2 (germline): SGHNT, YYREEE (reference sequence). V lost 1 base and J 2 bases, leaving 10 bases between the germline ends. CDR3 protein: CASSLRRVTGANVLTF. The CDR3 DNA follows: TGTGCCAGCAGCTTGCGTCGGGTAACTGGGGCCAACGTCCTGACTTTC.

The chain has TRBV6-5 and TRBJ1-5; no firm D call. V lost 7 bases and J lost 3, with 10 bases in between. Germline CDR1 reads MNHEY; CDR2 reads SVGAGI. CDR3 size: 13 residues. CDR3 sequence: CASTQELNQPQHF. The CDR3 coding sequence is TGTGCCAGCACCCAGGAACTCAATCAGCCCCAGCATTTT.

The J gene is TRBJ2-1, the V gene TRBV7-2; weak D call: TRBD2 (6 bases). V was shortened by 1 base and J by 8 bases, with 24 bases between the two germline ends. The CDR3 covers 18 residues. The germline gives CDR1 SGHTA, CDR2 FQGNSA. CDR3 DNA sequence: TGTGCCAGCAGCTTAGGCCCCGGGACTCTATTTAAACGGCATGAGCAGTTCTTC. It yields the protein CASSLGPGTLFKRHEQFF.

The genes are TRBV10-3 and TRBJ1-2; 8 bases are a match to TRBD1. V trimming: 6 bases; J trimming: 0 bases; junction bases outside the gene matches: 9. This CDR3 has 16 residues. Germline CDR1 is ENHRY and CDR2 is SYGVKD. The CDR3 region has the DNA TGTGCCATCAGGTACGGGACAGGCACTACTAACTATGGCTACACCTTC. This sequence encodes CAIRYGTGTTNYGYTF.

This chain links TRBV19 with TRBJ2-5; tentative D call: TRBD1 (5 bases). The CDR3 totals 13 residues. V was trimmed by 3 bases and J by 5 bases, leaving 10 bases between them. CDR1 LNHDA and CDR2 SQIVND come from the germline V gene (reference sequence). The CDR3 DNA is TGTGCCAGTAGTATCCCAAAGGGGGAGACCCAGTACTTC. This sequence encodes CASSIPKGETQYF.

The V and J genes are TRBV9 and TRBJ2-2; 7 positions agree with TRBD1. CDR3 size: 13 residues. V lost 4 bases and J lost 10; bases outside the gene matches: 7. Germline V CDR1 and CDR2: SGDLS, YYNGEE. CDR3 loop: CASSFRQGKELFF. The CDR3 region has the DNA TGTGCCAGCAGCTTCCGACAGGGAAAGGAGCTGTTTTTT.

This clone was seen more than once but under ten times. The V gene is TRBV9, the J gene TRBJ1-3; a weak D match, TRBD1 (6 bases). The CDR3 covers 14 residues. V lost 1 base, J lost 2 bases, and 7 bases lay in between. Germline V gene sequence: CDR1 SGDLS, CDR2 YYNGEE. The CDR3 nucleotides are TGTGCCAGCAGCGTATCAGGGGCTGGAAACACCATATATTTT. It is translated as CASSVSGAGNTIYF.

The CDR3 nucleotides read TGTGCCAGCAGTTTCGTTATACTCGTCTCGCCGACAGATACGCAGTATTTT. Its protein product is CASSFVILVSPTDTQYF. This rearrangement joins TRBV28 to TRBJ2-3; no firm D call. This CDR3 spans 17 amino acids. CDR1 is MDHEN, CDR2 SYDVKM, per germline. Trimming shortened V by 3 bases and J by 3 bases, and 19 bases separated the two germline ends.

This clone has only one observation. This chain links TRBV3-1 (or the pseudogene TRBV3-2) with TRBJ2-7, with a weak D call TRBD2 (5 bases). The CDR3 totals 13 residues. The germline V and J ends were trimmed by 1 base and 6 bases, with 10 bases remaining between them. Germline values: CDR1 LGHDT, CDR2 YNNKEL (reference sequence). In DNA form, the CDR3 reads TGTGCCAGCAGCCAAGGCCTGGAGGTCGAGCAGTACTTC. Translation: CASSQGLEVEQYF.

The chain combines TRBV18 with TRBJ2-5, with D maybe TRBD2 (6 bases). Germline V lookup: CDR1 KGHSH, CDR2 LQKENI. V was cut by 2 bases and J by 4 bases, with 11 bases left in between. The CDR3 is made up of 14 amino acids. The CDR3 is CASSPIGGIETQYF. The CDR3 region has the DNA TGTGCCAGCTCACCAATAGGCGGGATAGAGACCCAGTACTTC.

The CDR3 region has the DNA TGTGCCAGCAGCTTAGCTTCTAGGTACGAGCAGTACTTC. Encoded protein: CASSLASRYEQYF. The chain recombines TRBV7-9 with TRBJ2-7; D gene unclear. V shed 0 bases and J shed 4 bases, with 7 bases lying between them. The CDR3 loop spans 13 amino acids. Germline CDR1 and CDR2: SEHNR and FQNEAQ (reference sequence).

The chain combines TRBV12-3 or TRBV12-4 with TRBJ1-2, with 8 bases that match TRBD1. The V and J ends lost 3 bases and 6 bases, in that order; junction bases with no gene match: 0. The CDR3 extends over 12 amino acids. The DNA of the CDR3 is TGTGCCAGCAGTTTGACAGGGGATGGCTACACCTTC. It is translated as CASSLTGDGYTF.

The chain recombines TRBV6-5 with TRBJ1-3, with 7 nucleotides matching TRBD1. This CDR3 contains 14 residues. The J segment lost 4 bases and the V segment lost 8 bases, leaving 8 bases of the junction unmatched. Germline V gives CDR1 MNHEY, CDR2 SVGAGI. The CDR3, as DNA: TGTGCCAGCCAGACCGGGACAGTAGGAAACACCATATATTTT. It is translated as CASQTGTVGNTIYF.